This TCR beta chain was captured by sequencing in a study of cytotoxic CD8 clonotypes in ibrutinib-treated CLL. Across the study: Each sample contained, on average, just over 250,000 productive templates and nearly 95,000 productive rearrangements.

The CDR3 has 14 residues. The germline V gene encodes CDR1 MNHEY and CDR2 SVGAGI. The ends were cut back, 0 bases at V and 2 bases at J, with 8 bases in the middle. Study findings and constraints: Clonality was elevated at ibrutinib response and had returned toward baseline at progression. Measured clonality at baseline was greater than in age-matched healthy donors and tracked with circulating CD8+ T-cell counts. Public clonotypes, an uncommon group, contracted or remained stable on treatment.

Concerning this clone: Antigen specificity is unknown.

Profiling relied on immunoSEQ multiplex PCR, and the TCRdb table lists in-frame clones only, not all of them. This table has approximately 210,000 clones, about two thirds appearing once. The chain carries TRBV6-5 and TRBJ2-7, with D perhaps TRBD2 (5 bases). The clonotype originates from a human donor with chronic lymphocytic leukemia. This material consisted of PBMCs, taken after 24 months of ibrutinib treatment. The CDR3 sequence is CASSYSTRAYEQYF. CDR3 nucleotide sequence: TGTGCCAGCAGTTACTCAACGCGGGCCTACGAGCAGTACTTC.